This TCR beta chain is drawn from a study of blood T cell repertoires in COVID-19. Looking at the study overall: Whether acute or convalescent, the COVID-19 samples came from the United States, Italy and Spain. PBMCs, B-cell-depleted T cells, or T cells provided the cDNA or gDNA that made up the material.

The repertoire was sequenced with immunoSEQ multiplex PCR; TCRdb's copy has only in-frame clones and lacks some. The sample records roughly 190,000 clones, about 88% being singletons. Input material: peripheral blood. The source is a human donor in a cohort sampled during active COVID-19.

The chain's CDR3 is CASSPGQDNSPLHF. In DNA form, the CDR3 reads TGTGCCAGCTCACCAGGCCAGGATAATTCACCCCTCCACTTT. This chain links TRBV18 with TRBJ1-6; no definite D call. The CDR3 spans 14 residues. Trimming cost V 2 bases and J 5 bases, with 7 bases left between them. Germline CDR1 KGHSH, CDR2 LQKENI.